The rows below give T cell receptor beta chains drawn from one sample of a study of OX40 agonist ivuxolimab in advanced cancers. Measured with immunoSEQ multiplex PCR; TCRdb has only the in-frame clones, and not every one. The sample carries some 44,000 clones, around 87% recorded once. The input for sequencing was CD4+ or CD8+ T cells sorted from blood, taken in a trial of the OX40 agonist ivuxolimab. These receptors were obtained from an adult with an advanced solid tumor such as melanoma, head and neck, liver or kidney cancer. Each CDR3 is given with its conserved first and last residue. The D gene is left open where the match is weak. Size values are once, few and many counts, or a class for expanded clones, and some rows have none.

TRBJ1-1,.,14,TRBV5-4,.,TGTGCCAGCAGCTTGGACTGGGGGTACACTGAAGCTTTCTTT,CASSLDWGYTEAFF
TRBJ2-4,.,19,TRBV4-1,.,TGCGCCAGCAGTTCCAGCGGGCTTTATCAGAGACGAGCCAAAAACATTCAGTACTTC,CASSSSGLYQRRAKNIQYF
TRBJ1-4,.,16,TRBV18,.,TGTGCCAGCTCACTGGGTAACAGGGCGGATCATGGAAAACTGTTTTTT,CASSLGNRADHGKLFF
TRBJ2-5,.,15,TRBV5-1,.,TGCGCCAGCAGCTTATCAGGGAGTGTTTCAGAGACCCAGTACTTC,CASSLSGSVSETQYF
TRBJ1-2,.,15,TRBV28,.,TGTGCCAGCAGTTTTTCCCGCGGGGGAAACTATGGCTACACCTTC,CASSFSRGGNYGYTF
TRBJ2-4,.,17,TRBV5-6,.,TGTGCCAGCAGCTCGTTTTCACTCCCTATAGCCAAAAACATTCAGTACTTC,CASSSFSLPIAKNIQYF
TRBJ1-2,.,12,TRBV5-8,.,TGTGCCAGCAGCTTGGACAGGCATGGCTACACCTTC,CASSLDRHGYTF
TRBJ2-7,TRBD2,15,TRBV27,.,TGTGCCAGCAGTTGTCCTAGCGGGGCCGACTACGAGCAGTACTTC,CASSCPSGADYEQYF
TRBJ1-5,TRBD1,15,TRBV18,.,TGTGCCAGCTCACCTACGGGACAGGGCAATCAGCCCCAGCATTTT,CASSPTGQGNQPQHF
TRBJ1-5,.,15,TRBV6-1,.,TGTGCCAGCAGCGATACGGTACAGTACAATCAGCCCCAGCATTTT,CASSDTVQYNQPQHF
TRBJ1-4,TRBD1,15,TRBV25-1,.,TGTGCCAGCAGTGACGGGACAGGCCGTTGGGAAAAACTGTTTTTT,CASSDGTGRWEKLFF
TRBJ2-5,.,14,TRBV7-9,.,TGTGCCAGCAGCAATGAGGGCCCCCGAGAGACCCAGTACTTC,CASSNEGPRETQYF
TRBJ2-3,.,16,TRBV19,.,TGTGCCAGTAGTATTGGCTGGCGGGGTGGGACAGATACGCAGTATTTT,CASSIGWRGGTDTQYF
TRBJ2-7,TRBD1,15,TRBV30,.,TGTGCCTGGAAGACGGGGGGGACAGGGGGCTTCGAGCAGTACTTC,CAWKTGGTGGFEQYF
TRBJ2-5,.,14,TRBV28,.,TGTGCCAGCAACTCGAGGAACCGAGGGGAGACCCAGTACTTC,CASNSRNRGETQYF
TRBJ2-1,.,15,TRBV2,.,TGTGCCAGCAGGGCCGACAGGACCTACTACAATGAGCAGTTCTTC,CASRADRTYYNEQFF
TRBJ2-5,.,16,TRBV28,few,TGTGCCAGCAGTCCCCAGCTCGGGGGCCATCGAGAGACCCAGTACTTC,CASSPQLGGHRETQYF
TRBJ2-1,.,12,TRBV6-1,once,TGTGCCAGCAGCTCTGACAGCAATGAGCAGTTCTTC,CASSSDSNEQFF
TRBJ2-1,.,14,TRBV19,.,TGTGCCAGTAGTATAACCGGAGCGAACAATGAGCAGTTCTTC,CASSITGANNEQFF
TRBJ2-1,.,14,TRBV4-1,once,TGCGCCAGCAGCCAAGGGACCCCGCCCAATGAGCAGTTCTTC,CASSQGTPPNEQFF
TRBJ1-3,.,16,TRBV2,.,TGTGCCAGCAGCCGGACAAGGCCTATCTCTGGAAACACCATATATTTT,CASSRTRPISGNTIYF
TRBJ1-2,TRBD1,14,TRBV2,once,TGTGCCAGCAGCTCGGGACAGGGGACGAGGGGCTACACCTTC,CASSSGQGTRGYTF
TRBJ1-1,TRBD1,16,TRBV13,.,TGTGCCAGCAACATAAATTCGGGACAGATGTTCACTGAAGCTTTCTTT,CASNINSGQMFTEAFF
TRBJ1-4,.,14,TRBV4-1,.,TGCGCCAGCAGCCAAGAACAGGCAAATGAAAAACTGTTTTTT,CASSQEQANEKLFF
TRBJ1-2,.,14,TRBV15,.,TGTGCCACCAGCAGAGATAGGAAACAAGGTGGCTACACCTTC,CATSRDRKQGGYTF
TRBJ2-1,.,15,TRBV5-5,.,TGTGCCAGCAGCCAGCCTCTTTCGTCGGTGGAAAAGCAGTTCTTC,CASSQPLSSVEKQFF
TRBJ2-1,TRBD1,20,TRBV5-4,once,TGTGCCAGCAGCTTCCCGGGACAGGGTTTACAATATAGCTCCTACAATGAGCAGTTCTTC,CASSFPGQGLQYSSYNEQFF
TRBJ1-3,TRBD1,12,TRBV7-9,.,TGTGCCAGCAGACAGGGGGCAAACACCATATATTTT,CASRQGANTIYF
TRBJ2-6,.,16,TRBV6-5,.,TGTGCCAGCAGTTACTCGAGTGGCTCTGGGGCCAACGTCCTGACTTTC,CASSYSSGSGANVLTF
TRBJ2-1,TRBD1,13,TRBV6-6,.,TGTGCCAGCAGTACACAGGGGGTCAATGAGCAGTTCTTC,CASSTQGVNEQFF
TRBJ1-2,TRBD1,16,TRBV28,.,TGTGCCAGCAGTCGGGGGAGGACAGGGGTAAAGTATGGCTACACCTTC,CASSRGRTGVKYGYTF
TRBJ2-6,.,16,TRBV5-1,.,TGCGCCAGCAGCTTGACAGGCCACCCTGGGGCCAACGTCCTGACCTTC,CASSLTGHPGANVLTF
TRBJ2-1,.,16,TRBV6-4,.,TGTGCCAGCAGCCCCAGGGTTGGGGCCGGCGGCAATGAGCAGTTCTTC,CASSPRVGAGGNEQFF
TRBJ1-4,.,16,TRBV7-9,.,TGTGCCAGCAGCTTAGGTCTACGCCCGGGCTCAGAAAAACTGTTTTTT,CASSLGLRPGSEKLFF
TRBJ2-2,TRBD2,15,TRBV14,.,TGTGCCAGCAGTCGACTAGCGGGGAAGACCGGGGAGCTGTTTTTT,CASSRLAGKTGELFF
TRBJ2-3,.,13,TRBV30,.,TGTGCCTGGGACAGGCGACTCGGAGATACGCAGTATTTT,CAWDRRLGDTQYF
TRBJ2-5,.,12,TRBV29-1,.,TGCAGCGTTGAAGGGCAGCAAGAGACCCAGTACTTC,CSVEGQQETQYF
TRBJ2-7,.,15,TRBV28,.,TGTGCCAGCAGTCTCGGTGGGGGATGGGCCTACGAGCAGTACTTC,CASSLGGGWAYEQYF
TRBJ2-7,TRBD1,15,TRBV7-3,.,TGTGCCAGCAGCCGGGACAGGGGGCCGGAATACGAGCAGTACTTC,CASSRDRGPEYEQYF
TRBJ2-2,.,14,TRBV7-9,.,TGTGCCAGCAGCCGCTTAGGGGACACCGGGGAGCTGTTTTTT,CASSRLGDTGELFF
TRBJ1-2,.,14,TRBV28,.,TGTGCCAGTACCTCCCTGGGAGTCGGCTATGGCTACACCTTC,CASTSLGVGYGYTF
TRBJ2-5,TRBD2,15,TRBV4-2,.,TGTGCCAGCAGCCAGAGAGCGGGGGCGGAGGAGACCCAGTACTTC,CASSQRAGAEETQYF
TRBJ2-1,.,13,TRBV2,.,TGTGCCAGCACACTAGACGGTAACAATGAGCAGTTCTTC,CASTLDGNNEQFF
TRBJ1-5,.,13,TRBV19,few,TGTGCCAGTAGCGAAGGACAGAGGCAGCCCCAGCATTTT,CASSEGQRQPQHF
TRBJ1-5,TRBD1,17,TRBV28,.,TGTGCCAGCAGTTCCCGGGACAGGGGGCTCTGGAATCAGCCCCAGCATTTT,CASSSRDRGLWNQPQHF
TRBJ2-3,.,18,TRBV7-2,few,TGTGCCAGCAGCTTAACCCCCAGGGGCGGGGGATTCACAGATACGCAGTATTTT,CASSLTPRGGGFTDTQYF
TRBJ1-2,TRBD1,14,TRBV28,.,TGTGCCAGCAGTACGGACAGGGGAATATATGGCTACACCTTC,CASSTDRGIYGYTF
TRBJ1-1,TRBD1,15,TRBV29-1,.,TGCAGCGTGCCGGGACAGGGGGTTTTGAACACTGAAGCTTTCTTT,CSVPGQGVLNTEAFF
TRBJ1-1,.,13,TRBV7-2,.,TGTGCCAGCAGCCCTACAGCTAACACTGAAGCTTTCTTT,CASSPTANTEAFF
TRBJ2-7,TRBD2,15,TRBV28,.,TGTGCCAGCAGTTTAGTAGCGGGCCCGACCTACGAGCAGTACTTC,CASSLVAGPTYEQYF
TRBJ1-2,.,11,TRBV10-3,.,TGTGCCATCAGGGGGGAGTATGGCTACACCTTC,CAIRGEYGYTF
TRBJ1-3,.,15,TRBV10-2,.,TGCGCCAGCAGTGATAAGGGAATAGGAGGAAACACCATATATTTT,CASSDKGIGGNTIYF
TRBJ1-6,.,13,TRBV6-1,.,TGTGCCGGCGGGACCGAACTTTATTCACCCCTCCACTTT,CAGGTELYSPLHF
TRBJ2-6,.,16,TRBV29-1,.,TGCAGCGTTGAAGATCGAACGGCCCCTGGGGCCAACGTCCTGACTTTC,CSVEDRTAPGANVLTF
TRBJ1-2,.,13,TRBV5-4,.,TGTGCCAGCAGCTTGGATTTAGACTATGGCTACACCTTC,CASSLDLDYGYTF
TRBJ2-5,TRBD1,14,TRBV5-1,.,TGCGCCAGCAGCCCCCGGGACAGGGAAGAGACCCAGTACTTC,CASSPRDREETQYF
TRBJ1-5,TRBD1,13,TRBV19,.,TGTGCCAGTAGTTTCCAGGGGGGTCAGCCCCAGCATTTT,CASSFQGGQPQHF